Detailed here is one TCR beta chain. Trimming cost V 4 bases and J 0 bases; bases outside gene matches: 7. The CDR3 loop spans 17 amino acids. The germline CDR1 and CDR2 sequences are LGHNA and YNFKEQ. This specimen comes from a study of blood T cell repertoires in COVID-19. For the study at large: Donors in the United States, Italy and Spain gave samples during acute or convalescent COVID-19.

Under the authors' procedure: Estimates of nucleated cell counts were drawn from the amplification of reference gene primers. The data were produced by immunoSEQ multiplex PCR, yet TCRdb's version contains in-frame clones alone and is incomplete. V, J and clone size derive from that table, while D and trimming were established from the DNA sequence. The sample consists of 50,000 to 60,000 clones, roughly 85% of them appearing once. The receptor's source is a human donor in a cohort sampled during active COVID-19. This rearrangement joins TRBV4-2 to TRBJ2-1, with TRBD2 matching 9 bases. Source material: peripheral blood. For the CDR3, the DNA is TGTGCCAGCAGCCTCCGACTAGCGGCTAGCTCCTACAATGAGCAGTTCTTC. Protein sequence: CASSLRLAASSYNEQFF.